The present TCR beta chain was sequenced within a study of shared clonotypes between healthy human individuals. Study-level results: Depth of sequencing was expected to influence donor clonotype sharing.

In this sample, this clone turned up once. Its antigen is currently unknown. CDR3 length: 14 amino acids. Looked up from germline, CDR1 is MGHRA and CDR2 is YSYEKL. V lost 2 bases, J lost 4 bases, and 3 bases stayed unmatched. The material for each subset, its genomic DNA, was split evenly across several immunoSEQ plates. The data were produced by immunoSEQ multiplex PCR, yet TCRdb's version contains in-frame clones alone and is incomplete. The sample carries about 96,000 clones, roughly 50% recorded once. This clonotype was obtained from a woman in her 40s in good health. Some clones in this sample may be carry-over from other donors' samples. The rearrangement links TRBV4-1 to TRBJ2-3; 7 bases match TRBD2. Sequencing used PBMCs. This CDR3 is CASSQRTRADTQYF. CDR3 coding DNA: TGCGCCAGCAGCCAACGGACTAGGGCAGATACGCAGTATTTT.